A selection of T cell receptor beta chains follows, all from one sample in a study of T cell responses to AZD1222 COVID-19 vaccine. This table comes from immunoSEQ multiplex PCR, and its TCRdb copy is limited to in-frame clones, with some not included. This table holds about 150,000 clones, 80% to 95% found once. The source was peripheral blood, collected on day 0 of AZD1222 vaccination. The source of these receptors is an adult in good health. Each CDR3 is given without its conserved first and last residue.

TRBV10-2	TRBJ1-5	ASPEFGDEAQPQH
TRBV27	TRBJ2-7	ASSLDRGQGEQY
TRBV27	TRBJ2-5	ASSFLTSGIETQY
TRBV6-4	TRBJ2-1	ASSGVTGVRF
TRBV4-2	TRBJ2-1	ASSQVYGGEQF
TRBV19	TRBJ1-4	ASISGHPNEKLF
TRBV7-2	TRBJ1-1	ASSGTAKNTEAF
TRBV3-1/TRBV3-2	TRBJ1-2	ASSQDLIGYT
TRBV6-5	TRBJ2-7	ASTDSNEQY
TRBV14	TRBJ2-5	ASSQGLSWGAQY
TRBV12-3/TRBV12-4	TRBJ1-2	ASSRDKYGYT
TRBV10-3	TRBJ2-5	ASEDREQETQY
TRBV10-3	TRBJ2-2	AISESRPGTGELF
TRBV6-5	TRBJ1-2	ASKPGLANYGYT
TRBV19	TRBJ2-7	ASSRSSMRTGFQYEQY
TRBV15	TRBJ1-2	ATSRDPTGGEYGYT
TRBV5-1	TRBJ2-2	ASRLTGQDGELF
TRBV4-1	TRBJ1-1	ASSQDGGHTEAF
TRBV7-8	TRBJ2-2	ASSLGRGAYTGELF
TRBV7-8	TRBJ2-7	ASSLARDATYEQY